These 14 T cell receptor beta chains were all obtained from the same sample, sequenced in a study of blood T cell repertoires in COVID-19. The data were produced by immunoSEQ multiplex PCR, yet TCRdb's version contains in-frame clones alone and is incomplete. Altogether about 98,000 clones are present, 70% to 90% being singletons, with the ten largest covering 3.5% to 5.5%. Material: peripheral blood. The receptors here all came from a man aged 65 to 79 with acute or convalescent COVID-19.

The V call is TRBV5-4, the J call TRBJ1-2; 8 nucleotides agree with TRBD1. Germline CDR1 reads SGHNT; CDR2 reads YYREEE (reference sequence). V lost 1 base, J lost 8 bases, and 10 bases stayed unmatched. The CDR3 has 15 residues. This CDR3 is CASSLRQGMRKGYTF. CDR3 DNA sequence: TGTGCCAGCAGCTTGAGACAGGGGATGAGGAAGGGCTACACCTTC. Filled out from reference TRBV5-4 and TRBJ1-2, the complete variable domain reads ETGVTQSPTHLIKTRGQQVTLRCSSQSGHNTVSWYQQALGQGPQFIFQYYREEENGRGNFPPRFSGLQFPNYSSELNVNALELDDSALYLCASSLRQGMRKGYTFGSGTRLTVV.

The chain couples TRBV23-1 to TRBJ2-2, with TRBD2 matching over 14 bases. TRBV23-1 is given ORF status, its function remaining uncertain. V gave up 4 bases and J gave up 3 bases; unmatched junction bases: 7. This CDR3 has 18 residues. The CDR3 sequence is CASSPGTSGRIYTGELFF. In nucleotides, the CDR3 is TGCGCCAGCAGTCCCGGGACTAGCGGGAGAATATACACCGGGGAGCTGTTTTTT.

This chain connects TRBV11-2 to TRBJ1-1; 7 bases line up with TRBD1. CDR1 is SGHAT and CDR2 is FQNNGV in the germline V gene. The CDR3 sequence is 14 residues long. Trimming removed 1 base from V and 4 bases from J; junction bases left unmatched: 3. The CDR3 here is CASSLATGITEAFF. The CDR3 DNA sequence: TGTGCCAGCAGCTTAGCGACAGGGATCACTGAAGCTTTCTTT.

The V gene is TRBV7-9, the J gene TRBJ1-1, with TRBD1 identical over 11 bases. V lost 5 bases to trimming and J lost 1 base; unmatched junction nucleotides: 3. CDR3 length: 15 amino acids. Germline-derived CDR1 and CDR2 are SEHNR and FQNEAQ (reference sequence). CDR3 sequence (DNA): TGTGCCAGCAGCCCGGACAGGGGGCGGAACACTGAAGCTTTCTTT. It specifies CASSPDRGRNTEAFF.

Points on this clone: The junction departs from germline at one end; a sequencing error may be responsible. The chain has TRBV5-1 and TRBJ2-5; TRBD2 agrees at 8 bases. Germline V gene sequence: CDR1 SGHRS, CDR2 YFSETQ. This CDR3 has 16 residues. CDR3 DNA sequence: TGCGCCAGCAGCTTTCGAGCGGGGGCCCGCCAAGCGACCCAGTACTTC. Amino acids: CASSFRAGARQATQYF. Full variable domain (remainder filled in from reference TRBV5-1 and TRBJ2-5): KAGVTQTPRYLIKTRGQQVTLSCSPISGHRSVSWYQQTPGQGLQFLFEYFSETQRNKGNFPGRFSGRQFSNSRSEMNVSTLELGDSALYLCASSFRAGARQATQYFGPGTRLLVL.

The chain couples TRBV5-1 to TRBJ2-2; 12 bases agree with TRBD2. V shed 4 bases, J shed 3 bases, and the junction held 13 bases outside the gene matches. Germline assignment: CDR1 SGHRS and CDR2 YFSETQ. CDR3 length: 19 residues. The CDR3 sequence is CASSLLAGGRGKYTGELFF. CDR3 nucleotide sequence: TGCGCCAGCAGCCTACTAGCGGGGGGACGCGGAAAGTACACCGGGGAGCTGTTTTTT.

The chain uses TRBV28 and TRBJ1-4; possible D gene TRBD1, 5 bases. V dropped 4 bases and J dropped 0 bases, with 15 bases sitting between them. The CDR3 contains 17 residues. Germline values: CDR1 MDHEN, CDR2 SYDVKM. This CDR3 is CASSWVAGLATNEKLFF. CDR3 sequence (DNA): TGTGCCAGCAGTTGGGTCGCAGGGCTAGCAACTAATGAAAAACTGTTTTTT.

The V gene is TRBV6-5, the J gene TRBJ1-3; D may be TRBD1 (6 bases). The V gene lost 5 bases and the J gene lost 4 bases, with 12 bases spanning the gap. Germline assignment: CDR1 MNHEY and CDR2 SVGAGI. The CDR3 is made up of 14 amino acids. CDR3 sequence: CASSQYRDGNTIYF. The CDR3 DNA sequence: TGTGCCAGCAGTCAGTACAGGGACGGAAACACCATATATTTT.

The genes are TRBV7-3 and TRBJ1-1; D uncertain. Per germline, CDR1 SGHTA and CDR2 FQGTGA. Between the trimmed V and J ends, which lost 4 bases and 4 bases, there was a span of 10 bases. The length of the CDR3 is 13 residues. CDR3 sequence reads: CASSYSPGTEAFF. The CDR3 bases are TGTGCCAGCAGCTATTCTCCCGGCACTGAAGCTTTCTTT.

The chain uses TRBV29-1 and TRBJ1-4, with 8 bases lining up with TRBD1. Germline lookup yields CDR1 SQVTM and CDR2 ANQGSEA. The J segment lost 1 base and the V segment lost 4 bases, leaving 2 bases of the junction unmatched. CDR3 size: 14 residues. CDR3 sequence reads: CSVGGQGTNEKLFF. The DNA for the CDR3 is TGCAGCGTTGGAGGACAGGGAACTAATGAAAAACTGTTTTTT.

This rearrangement joins TRBV6-5 to TRBJ2-7; 12 bases line up with TRBD2. Germline V gives CDR1 MNHEY, CDR2 SVGAGI. The CDR3 sequence is 15 residues long. Germline trimming cut 6 bases from V and 3 bases from J; bases unmatched to any gene: 6. The CDR3 coding sequence is TGTGCCAGCAGGCGGACTAGCGGGGCTGTCTACGAGCAGTACGTC. As protein: CASRRTSGAVYEQYV.

This clone has a single count. V and J are TRBV7-6 and TRBJ2-3; TRBD2 agrees at 7 bases. J gave up 0 bases and V 5 bases, and 5 bases lay outside the gene matches. CDR1 is SGHVS, CDR2 FNYEAQ, per germline. This CDR3 has 15 residues. CDR3 sequence (DNA): TGTGCCAGCAGCACCAGCGGGGTTAGCACAGATACGCAGTATTTT. Translation gives CASSTSGVSTDTQYF.

This sequence joins TRBV5-1 and TRBJ1-2; no reliable D call. Germline CDR1 SGHRS, CDR2 YFSETQ. CDR3 length equals 13 residues. V lost 3 bases and J 6 bases, leaving 12 bases between the germline ends. Here the CDR3 reads CASSSPSTDGYTF. CDR3 nucleotide sequence: TGCGCCAGCAGCTCTCCGAGCACTGATGGCTACACCTTC.

The genes are TRBV4-1 and TRBJ2-7; tentatively, D is TRBD1 (6 bases). Germline assignment: CDR1 MGHRA and CDR2 YSYEKL. CDR3 length: 16 amino acids. V dropped 1 base and J dropped 3 bases, with 16 bases sitting between them. The CDR3 coding sequence is TGCGCCAGCAGCCAAGGGGGAACAGGGCGAAACTACGAGCAGTACTTC. Translation: CASSQGGTGRNYEQYF.